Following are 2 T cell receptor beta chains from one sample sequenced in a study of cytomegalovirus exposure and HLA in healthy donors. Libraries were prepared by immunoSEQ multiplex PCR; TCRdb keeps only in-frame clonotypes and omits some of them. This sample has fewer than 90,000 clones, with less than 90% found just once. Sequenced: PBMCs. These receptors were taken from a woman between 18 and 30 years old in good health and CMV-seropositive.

CDR3 amino acids: CASNFPGRTEAFF. In nucleotides, the CDR3 is TGTGCCAGCAATTTCCCGGGGAGGACTGAAGCTTTCTTT. The V and J genes are TRBV28 and TRBJ1-1, with D unclear. Looked up from germline, CDR1 is MDHEN and CDR2 is SYDVKM. The CDR3 is 13 residues long. Trimming shortened V by 7 bases and J by 5 bases, and 14 bases separated the two germline ends.

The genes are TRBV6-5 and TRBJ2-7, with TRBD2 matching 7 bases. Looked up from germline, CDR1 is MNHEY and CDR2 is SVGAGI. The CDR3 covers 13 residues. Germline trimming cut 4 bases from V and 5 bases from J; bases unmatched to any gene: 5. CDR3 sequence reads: CASSWQRGNEQYF. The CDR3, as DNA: TGTGCCAGCAGTTGGCAGCGGGGCAACGAGCAGTACTTC.